The next 13 T cell receptor beta chains were all read from a single sample in a study of T cell responses to AZD1222 COVID-19 vaccine. Data came from immunoSEQ multiplex PCR; TCRdb stores just in-frame clones and leaves some out. The sample consists of some 120,000 clones, over 90% of them appearing once. Sequenced material: peripheral blood, taken on day 0 of AZD1222 vaccination. The receptors originated from an adult in good health.

This clone showed up just once. The V gene is TRBV27, the J gene TRBJ2-7; TRBD1 matches 9 bases. Germline trimming cut 5 bases from V and 3 bases from J; bases unmatched to any gene: 8. From germline, CDR1 is MNHEY and CDR2 SMNVEV (reference sequence). This CDR3 is 15 amino acids long. The CDR3 reads CASSTYRDRDYEQYF. CDR3 bases: TGTGCCAGCAGTACCTACCGGGACAGGGACTACGAGCAGTACTTC.

The chain recombines TRBV30 with TRBJ1-2; the match to TRBD1 covers 8 bases. CDR1 and CDR2 from the germline V gene are GTSNPN and SVGIG (reference sequence). The CDR3 spans 13 residues. J lost 7 bases, V lost 5 bases, and 9 bases had no gene match. The CDR3 nucleotides are TGTGCCTGGGGGGACAGGAGTTATGGTGGCTACACCTTC. Translated, it gives CAWGDRSYGGYTF.

This clone was counted once. The CDR3 bases are TGTGCCAGCAGTTCGCCAGGGTCCTACGAGCAGTACTTC. Translated, it gives CASSSPGSYEQYF. The rearrangement links TRBV28 to TRBJ2-7; maybe TRBD1 (5 bases). This CDR3 region has 13 residues. Germline lookup yields CDR1 MDHEN and CDR2 SYDVKM. Trimming took off 4 bases at V and 1 base at J, with 8 bases between the two ends.

This chain connects TRBV28 to TRBJ2-7, with 8 bases identical to TRBD2. CDR1 and CDR2 from the germline V gene are MDHEN and SYDVKM. The length of the CDR3 is 14 residues. With 3 bases clipped from V and 3 bases from J, the junction kept 4 bases outside the gene matches. CDR3 in amino acids: CASSFREGNYEQYF. CDR3 in DNA: TGTGCCAGCAGTTTCCGGGAGGGTAACTACGAGCAGTACTTC.

The CDR3 nucleotides are TGTGCCAGCAGCTTAGGGGTTCGGGGGCTCCGAAGTGGCTACACCTTC. Translated, it gives CASSLGVRGLRSGYTF. V usage is TRBV7-2 and J usage is TRBJ1-2, with D perhaps TRBD1 (6 bases). The V gene lost 1 base and the J gene lost 7 bases, with 19 bases spanning the gap. CDR1 is SGHTA and CDR2 is FQGNSA in the germline V gene. The length of the CDR3 is 16 residues.

The CDR3 loop reads CASSPTGQGWLNSPLHF. CDR3 in DNA: TGTGCCAGCAGCCCCACCGGACAGGGGTGGCTTAATTCACCCCTCCACTTT. V is TRBV7-9 and J is TRBJ1-6; 9 bases are shared with TRBD1. This CDR3 contains 17 residues. The ends lost 5 bases at V and 6 bases at J; junction bases unmatched: 11. Germline V CDR1 and CDR2: SEHNR, FQNEAQ (reference sequence).

The chain joins TRBV19 to TRBJ1-5, with a tentative D call TRBD1 (6 bases). This CDR3 has 13 amino acids. The V end was cut by 6 bases, the J end by 6 bases, with 12 bases between. CDR1 and CDR2 (germline): LNHDA, SQIVND (reference sequence). Written as DNA, the CDR3 is TGTGCCAGTAGCGATACAGGGAGTCAGCCCCAGCATTTT. Its protein product is CASSDTGSQPQHF.

This rearrangement joins TRBV6-2 or TRBV6-3 to TRBJ1-5, with D unclear. This CDR3 region has 14 residues. V dropped 2 bases and J dropped 2 bases, with 7 bases sitting between them. The germline CDR1 and CDR2 sequences are MNHEY and SVGEGT. The CDR3 nucleotides read TGTGCCAGCAGTTACCGGCAGGGCAATCAGCCCCAGCATTTT. Its translation: CASSYRQGNQPQHF.

The rearrangement links TRBV30 to TRBJ1-6, with D tentatively TRBD1 (6 bases). CDR3 length: 15 residues. Germline loops: CDR1 GTSNPN, CDR2 SVGIG (reference sequence). Between the trimmed V and J ends, which lost 4 bases and 6 bases, there was a span of 16 bases. The CDR3 region has the DNA TGTGCCTGGACAGGGGTACTTTATGGTAATTCACCCCTCCACTTT. It yields the protein CAWTGVLYGNSPLHF.

The gene calls are TRBV7-9 and TRBJ2-1; D is uncertain. CDR3 size: 14 residues. V lost 0 bases and J lost 2, with 5 bases in between. The germline CDR1 and CDR2 sequences are SEHNR and FQNEAQ (reference sequence). The CDR3 DNA sequence: TGTGCCAGCAGCTTAGCGGGAACCTACAATGAGCAGTTCTTC. This codes for CASSLAGTYNEQFF.

The CDR3 reads CASGLQHPRQNTIYF. CDR3 sequence (DNA): TGTGCTAGTGGTTTGCAGCATCCGCGACAAAACACCATATATTTT. The gene calls are TRBV12-5 and TRBJ1-3; no clear D. Germline CDR1 and CDR2: LGHNT and FRNRAP. Trimming cost V 2 bases and J 6 bases, with 14 bases left between them. The CDR3 is 15 residues long.

The rearrangement links TRBV18 to TRBJ1-4; TRBD1 is a possible D gene (6 bases). The CDR3 spans 16 residues. Germline CDR1 reads KGHSH; CDR2 reads LQKENI. The V end lost 1 base, the J end lost 5 bases, and 14 bases lay between the germline ends. The CDR3 DNA sequence: TGTGCCAGCTCACCACTCGAGGGGCAGGGGAATGAAAAACTGTTTTTT. It encodes CASSPLEGQGNEKLFF.

The CDR3 nucleotides read TGCGCCAGCGGCGCCTCAACAGGGGCTGGAAACACCATATATTTT. This sequence encodes CASGASTGAGNTIYF. The V call is TRBV5-1, the J call TRBJ1-3, with 7 bases lining up with TRBD1. The germline V gene has CDR1 SGHRS and CDR2 YFSETQ. This CDR3 region has 15 residues. V lost 7 bases, J lost 2 bases, and 9 bases stayed unmatched.